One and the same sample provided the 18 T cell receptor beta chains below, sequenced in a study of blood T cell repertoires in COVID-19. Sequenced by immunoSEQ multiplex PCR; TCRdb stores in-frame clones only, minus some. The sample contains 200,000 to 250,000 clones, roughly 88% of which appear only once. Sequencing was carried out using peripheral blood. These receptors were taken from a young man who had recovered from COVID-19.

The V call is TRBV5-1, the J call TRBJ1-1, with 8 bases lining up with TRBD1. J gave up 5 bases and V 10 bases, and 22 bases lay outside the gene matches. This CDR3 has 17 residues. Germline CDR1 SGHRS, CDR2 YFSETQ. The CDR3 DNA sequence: TGCGCCTCTAACCATAAACCAGGGGGCGGTTTTAGAACTGAAGCTTTCTTT. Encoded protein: CASNHKPGGGFRTEAFF.

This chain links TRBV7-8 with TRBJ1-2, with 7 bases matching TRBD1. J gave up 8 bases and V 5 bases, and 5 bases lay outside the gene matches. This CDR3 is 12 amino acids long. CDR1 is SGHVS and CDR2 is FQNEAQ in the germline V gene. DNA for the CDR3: TGTGCCAGCAGCCCATCCAGGGGGGGCTACACCTTC. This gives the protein CASSPSRGGYTF. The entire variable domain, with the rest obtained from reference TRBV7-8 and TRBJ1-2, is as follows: GAGVSQSPRYKVAKRGQDVALRCDPISGHVSLFWYQQALGQGPEFLTYFQNEAQLDKSGLPSDRFFAERPEGSVSTLKIQRTQQEDSAVYLCASSPSRGGYTFGSGTRLTVV.

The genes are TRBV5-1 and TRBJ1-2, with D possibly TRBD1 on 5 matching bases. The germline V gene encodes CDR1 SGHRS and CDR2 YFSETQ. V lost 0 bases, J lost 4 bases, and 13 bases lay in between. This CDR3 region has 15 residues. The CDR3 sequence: CASSLGQGTSYGYTF. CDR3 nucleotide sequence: TGCGCCAGCAGCTTGGGGCAGGGAACCTCCTATGGCTACACCTTC.

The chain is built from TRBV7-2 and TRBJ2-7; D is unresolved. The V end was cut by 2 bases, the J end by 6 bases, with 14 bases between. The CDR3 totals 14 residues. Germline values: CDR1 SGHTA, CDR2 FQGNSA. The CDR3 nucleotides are TGTGCCAGCAGCTTAATTTACGGTTCCACCGAGCAGTACTTC. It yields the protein CASSLIYGSTEQYF.

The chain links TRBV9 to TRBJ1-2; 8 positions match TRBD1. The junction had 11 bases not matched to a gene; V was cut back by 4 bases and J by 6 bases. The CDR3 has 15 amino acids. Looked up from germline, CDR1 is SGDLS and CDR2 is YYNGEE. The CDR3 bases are TGTGCCAGCAGCTTTATGGACAGGGTGTTACATGGCTACACCTTC. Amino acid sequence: CASSFMDRVLHGYTF. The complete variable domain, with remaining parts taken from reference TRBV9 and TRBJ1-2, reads DSGVTQTPKHLITATGQRVTLRCSPRSGDLSVYWYQQSLDQGLQFLIQYYNGEERAKGNILERFSAQQFPDLHSELNLSSLELGDSALYFCASSFMDRVLHGYTFGSGTRLTVV.

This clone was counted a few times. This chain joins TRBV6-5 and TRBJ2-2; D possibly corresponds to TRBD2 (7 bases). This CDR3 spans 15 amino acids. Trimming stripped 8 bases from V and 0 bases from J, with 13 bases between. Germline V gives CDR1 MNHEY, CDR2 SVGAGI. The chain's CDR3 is CASRGAGSNTGELFF. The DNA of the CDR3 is TGTGCCAGCCGGGGGGCCGGCTCGAACACCGGGGAGCTGTTTTTT.

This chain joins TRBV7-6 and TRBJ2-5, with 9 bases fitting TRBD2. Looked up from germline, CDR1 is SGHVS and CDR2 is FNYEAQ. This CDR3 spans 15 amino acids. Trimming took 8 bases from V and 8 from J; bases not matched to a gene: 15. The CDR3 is CASQLGRRGGLTQYF. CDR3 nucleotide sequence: TGTGCCAGCCAGCTAGGCCGGCGGGGGGGCCTAACCCAGTACTTC. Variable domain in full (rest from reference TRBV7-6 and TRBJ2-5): GAGVSQSPRYKVTKRGQDVALRCDPISGHVSLYWYRQALGQGPEFLTYFNYEAQQDKSGLPNDRFSAERPEGSISTLTIQRTEQRDSAMYRCASQLGRRGGLTQYFGPGTRLLVL.

CDR3 coding DNA: TGTGCCTCCCGCGCAGGGTTCTTAGAGACCCAGTACTTC. Amino acid sequence: CASRAGFLETQYF. This chain uses TRBV5-5 with TRBJ2-5; tentatively, D is TRBD1 (5 bases). The ends were cut back, 10 bases at V and 4 bases at J, with 17 bases in the middle. The CDR3 sequence is 13 residues long. CDR1 and CDR2 (germline): SGHKS, YYEKEE (reference sequence). The whole variable domain, remainder taken from reference TRBV5-5 and TRBJ2-5, is DAGVTQSPTHLIKTRGQQVTLRCSPISGHKSVSWYQQVLGQGPQFIFQYYEKEERGRGNFPDRFSARQFPNYSSELNVNALLLGDSALYLCASRAGFLETQYFGPGTRLLVL.

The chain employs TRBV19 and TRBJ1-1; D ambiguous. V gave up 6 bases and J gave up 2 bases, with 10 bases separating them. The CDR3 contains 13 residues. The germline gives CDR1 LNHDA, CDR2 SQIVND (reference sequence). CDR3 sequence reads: CASSWALNTEAFF. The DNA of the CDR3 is TGTGCCAGTAGCTGGGCCCTAAACACTGAAGCTTTCTTT.

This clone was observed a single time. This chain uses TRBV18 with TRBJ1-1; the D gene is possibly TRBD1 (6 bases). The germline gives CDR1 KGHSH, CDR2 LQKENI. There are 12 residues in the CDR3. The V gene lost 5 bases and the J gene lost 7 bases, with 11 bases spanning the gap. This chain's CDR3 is CASSLAGDEAFF. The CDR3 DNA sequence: TGTGCCAGCTCATTGGCAGGGGATGAAGCTTTCTTT.

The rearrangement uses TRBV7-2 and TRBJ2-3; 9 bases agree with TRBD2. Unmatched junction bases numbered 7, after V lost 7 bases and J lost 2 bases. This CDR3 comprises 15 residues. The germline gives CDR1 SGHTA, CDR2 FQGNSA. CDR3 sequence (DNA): TGTGCCAGCACAATAGCGGGGGCCTTCACAGATACGCAGTATTTT. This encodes CASTIAGAFTDTQYF.

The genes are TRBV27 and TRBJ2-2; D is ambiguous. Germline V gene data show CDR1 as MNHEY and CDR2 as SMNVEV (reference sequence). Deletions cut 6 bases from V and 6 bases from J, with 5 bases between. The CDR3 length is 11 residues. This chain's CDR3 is CASREAGELFF. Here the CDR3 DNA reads TGTGCCAGCAGAGAGGCCGGGGAGCTGTTTTTT.

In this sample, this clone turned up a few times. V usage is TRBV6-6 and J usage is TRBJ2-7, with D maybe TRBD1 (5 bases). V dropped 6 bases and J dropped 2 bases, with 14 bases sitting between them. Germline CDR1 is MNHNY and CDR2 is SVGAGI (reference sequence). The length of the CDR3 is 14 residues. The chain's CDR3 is CASSRPDSPYEQYF. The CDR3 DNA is TGTGCCAGCAGCCGACCAGACAGTCCCTACGAGCAGTACTTC.

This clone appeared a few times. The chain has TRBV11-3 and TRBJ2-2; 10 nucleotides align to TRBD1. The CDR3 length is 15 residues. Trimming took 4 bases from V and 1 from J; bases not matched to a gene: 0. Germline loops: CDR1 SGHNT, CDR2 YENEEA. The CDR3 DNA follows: TGTGCCAGCAGCTGGGACAGGGGGAACACCGGGGAGCTGTTTTTT. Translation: CASSWDRGNTGELFF.

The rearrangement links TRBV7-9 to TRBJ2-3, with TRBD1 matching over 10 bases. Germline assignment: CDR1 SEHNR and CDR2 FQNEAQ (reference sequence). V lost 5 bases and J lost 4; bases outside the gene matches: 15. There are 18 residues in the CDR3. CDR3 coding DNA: TGTGCCAGCAGCCAGAGGGGCGACCGGGACAGGGGATCAGATACGCAGTATTTT. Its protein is CASSQRGDRDRGSDTQYF.

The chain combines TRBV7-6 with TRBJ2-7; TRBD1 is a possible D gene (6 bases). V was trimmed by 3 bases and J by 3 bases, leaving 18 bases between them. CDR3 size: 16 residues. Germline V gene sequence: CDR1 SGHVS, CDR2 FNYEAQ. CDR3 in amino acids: CASSFATGHLVYEQYF. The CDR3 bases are TGTGCCAGCAGCTTTGCGACAGGCCATCTTGTCTACGAGCAGTACTTC.

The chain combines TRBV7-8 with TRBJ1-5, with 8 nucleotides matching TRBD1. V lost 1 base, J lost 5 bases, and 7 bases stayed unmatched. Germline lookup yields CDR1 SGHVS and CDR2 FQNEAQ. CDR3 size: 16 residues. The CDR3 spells CASSLDSGTGDQPQHF. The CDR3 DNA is TGTGCCAGCAGCTTAGATTCCGGGACAGGAGATCAGCCCCAGCATTTT.

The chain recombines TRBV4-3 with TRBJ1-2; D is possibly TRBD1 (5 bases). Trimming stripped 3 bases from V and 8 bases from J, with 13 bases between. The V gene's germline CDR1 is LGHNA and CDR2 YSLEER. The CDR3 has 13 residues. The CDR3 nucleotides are TGCGCCAGCAGCCAGGGGTGGGGGGTCGGCTACACCTTC. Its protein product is CASSQGWGVGYTF.